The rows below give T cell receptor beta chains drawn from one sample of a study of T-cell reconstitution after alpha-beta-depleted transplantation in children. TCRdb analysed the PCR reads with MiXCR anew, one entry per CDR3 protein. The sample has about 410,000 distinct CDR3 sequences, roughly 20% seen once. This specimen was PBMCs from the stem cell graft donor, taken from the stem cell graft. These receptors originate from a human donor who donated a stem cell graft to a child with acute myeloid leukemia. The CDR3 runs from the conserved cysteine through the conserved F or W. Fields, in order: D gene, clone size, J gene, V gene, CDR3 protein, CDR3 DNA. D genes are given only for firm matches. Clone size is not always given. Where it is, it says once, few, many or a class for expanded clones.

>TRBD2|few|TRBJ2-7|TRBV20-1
CSAEKGTRLSEQYF
TGCAGTGCTGAGAAAGGGACTAGGCTTAGCGAGCAGTACTTC
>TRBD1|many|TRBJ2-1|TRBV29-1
CSLAGTGRYNEQFF
TGCAGCCTTGCCGGGACAGGGCGCTACAATGAGCAGTTCTTC
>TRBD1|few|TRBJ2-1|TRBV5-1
CASSLAARTGFDEQFF
TGCGCCAGCAGCTTGGCTGCTCGGACAGGGTTCGATGAGCAGTTCTTC
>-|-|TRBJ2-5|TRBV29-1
CSTRVMETQYF
TGCAGCACCAGGGTAATGGAGACCCAGTACTTC
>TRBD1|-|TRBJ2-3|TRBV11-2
CASKTSRDRAFNTQYF
TGTGCCAGCAAAACATCCCGGGACAGGGCTTTCAATACGCAGTATTTT
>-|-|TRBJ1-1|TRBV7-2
CASSLELGLTEAFF
TGTGCCAGCAGCTTAGAGCTGGGATTAACTGAAGCTTTCTTT
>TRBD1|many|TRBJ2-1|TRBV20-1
CSASTGGLYGEQFF
TGCAGTGCGTCGACAGGGGGCCTTTATGGGGAGCAGTTCTTC
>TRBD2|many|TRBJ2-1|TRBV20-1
CSAHSGRGDNEQFF
TGCAGTGCACATAGCGGGAGAGGGGACAATGAGCAGTTCTTC
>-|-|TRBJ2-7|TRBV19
CASSISETGENYEQYF
TGTGCCAGTAGTATTTCTGAGACAGGCGAAAATTACGAGCAGTACTTC
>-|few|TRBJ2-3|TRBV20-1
CSARNRQEGSQYF
TGCAGTGCTAGAAACCGGCAGGAGGGTTCGCAGTATTTT
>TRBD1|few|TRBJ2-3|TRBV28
CASSFQGVRSTDTQYF
TGTGCCAGCAGTTTTCAGGGGGTCAGGAGCACAGATACGCAGTATTTT
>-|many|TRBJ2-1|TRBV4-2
CASSQGRWPNEQFF
TGTGCCAGCAGCCAAGGTCGTTGGCCCAATGAGCAGTTCTTC
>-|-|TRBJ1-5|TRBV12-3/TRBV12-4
CASSTRGTNNQPQHF
TGTGCCAGCAGTACCCGGGGGACGAACAATCAGCCCCAGCATTTT
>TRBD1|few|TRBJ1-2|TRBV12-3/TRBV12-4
CASSLIPDRVHYGYTF
TGTGCCAGCAGTTTAATCCCGGACAGGGTGCACTATGGCTACACCTTC
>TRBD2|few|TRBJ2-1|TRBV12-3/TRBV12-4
CASSWGVAGSNEQFF
TGTGCCAGCTCCTGGGGGGTAGCGGGGTCAAATGAGCAGTTCTTC
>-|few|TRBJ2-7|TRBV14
CASSQRFGRASYEQYF
TGTGCCAGCAGCCAACGGTTCGGCCGAGCCTCCTACGAGCAGTACTTC
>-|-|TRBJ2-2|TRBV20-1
CSARDVRVLGELFF
TGCAGTGCTAGAGATGTCAGGGTCCTGGGGGAGCTGTTTTTT
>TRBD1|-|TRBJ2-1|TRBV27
CASKEQGDNYNEQFF
TGTGCCAGCAAGGAGCAGGGGGATAATTACAATGAGCAGTTCTTC
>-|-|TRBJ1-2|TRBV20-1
CSARNNLNYGYTF
TGCAGTGCTAGAAACAACTTAAACTATGGCTACACCTTC
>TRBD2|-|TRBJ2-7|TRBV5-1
CASTSRGSTSGYEQYF
TGCGCCAGCACCTCCCGCGGGAGTACTAGCGGCTACGAGCAGTACTTC
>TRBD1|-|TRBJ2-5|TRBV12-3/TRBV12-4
CASSLPGGFVETQYF
TGTGCCAGCAGTCTTCCAGGGGGCTTCGTAGAGACCCAGTACTTC
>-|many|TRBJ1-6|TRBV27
CASGQVSGSSPLHF
TGTGCCAGCGGACAAGTTAGTGGTTCTTCACCCCTCCACTTT
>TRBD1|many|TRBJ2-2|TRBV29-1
CSVAQGEGGELFF
TGCAGCGTGGCACAGGGGGAAGGCGGGGAGCTGTTTTTT
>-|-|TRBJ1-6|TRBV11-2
CASSLGQVVSLSNSPLHF
TGTGCCAGCAGCTTAGGACAGGTCGTGTCATTGTCGAATTCACCCCTCCACTTT
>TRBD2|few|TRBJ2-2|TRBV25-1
CASGELAGGTGELFF
TGTGCCAGCGGCGAGCTAGCGGGAGGCACCGGGGAGCTGTTTTTT
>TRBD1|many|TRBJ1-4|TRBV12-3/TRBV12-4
CASSLHRGTEKLFF
TGTGCCAGCAGTTTACACAGGGGGACCGAAAAACTGTTTTTT
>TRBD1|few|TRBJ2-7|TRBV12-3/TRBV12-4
CASRDGQGAREQYF
TGTGCCAGCAGGGACGGACAGGGGGCCAGGGAGCAGTACTTC
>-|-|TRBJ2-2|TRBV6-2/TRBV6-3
CASSYSVGPQYTGELFF
TGTGCCAGCAGTTACTCTGTGGGGCCGCAGTACACCGGGGAGCTGTTTTTT
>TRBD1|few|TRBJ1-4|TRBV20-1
CSAIRQGKAEKLFF
TGCAGTGCAATCCGACAGGGGAAAGCTGAAAAACTGTTTTTT
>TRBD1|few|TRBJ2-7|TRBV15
CATRTGTGTYEQYF
TGTGCCACCAGAACCGGGACAGGTACATACGAGCAGTACTTC
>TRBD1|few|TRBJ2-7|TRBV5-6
CASSLGTGLYEQYF
TGTGCCAGCAGCTTGGGGACAGGTCTCTACGAGCAGTACTTC
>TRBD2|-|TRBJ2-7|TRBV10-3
CAISEGGRAYEQYF
TGTGCCATCAGTGAGGGCGGGAGGGCCTACGAGCAGTACTTC
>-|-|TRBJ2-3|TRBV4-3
CASSQDEGGSGWGTDTQYF
TGCGCCAGCAGCCAAGATGAGGGTGGTAGCGGTTGGGGGACAGATACGCAGTATTTT
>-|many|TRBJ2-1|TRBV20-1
CSASLDPGSYNEQFF
TGCAGTGCTAGTCTGGACCCCGGGTCCTACAATGAGCAGTTCTTC
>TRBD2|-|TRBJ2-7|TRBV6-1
CASSGPRASGSSYEQYF
TGTGCCAGCAGTGGACCTCGGGCTAGCGGGAGCTCCTACGAGCAGTACTTC
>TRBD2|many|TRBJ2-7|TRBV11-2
CASSLIGRADEQYF
TGTGCCAGCAGCTTAATCGGGAGGGCCGACGAGCAGTACTTC
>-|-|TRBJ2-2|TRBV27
CASSLLAPTGELFF
TGTGCCAGCAGCCTCCTAGCGCCCACCGGGGAGCTGTTTTTT
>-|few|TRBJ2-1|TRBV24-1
CATSDRSASSSYNEQFF
TGTGCCACCAGTGATAGGTCGGCAAGCAGCTCCTACAATGAGCAGTTCTTC
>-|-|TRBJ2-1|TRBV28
CASIGGRGEQFF
TGTGCCAGCATTGGGGGCCGGGGTGAGCAGTTCTTC
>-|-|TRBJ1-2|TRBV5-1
CASSLGENNYGYTF
TGCGCCAGCAGCTTGGGGGAGAATAACTATGGCTACACCTTC
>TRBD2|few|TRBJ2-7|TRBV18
CASSPPNRGTSGKLDEQYF
TGTGCCAGCTCACCACCGAACAGGGGGACTAGCGGGAAATTGGACGAGCAGTACTTC
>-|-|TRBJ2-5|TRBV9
CASSVTGRKETQYF
TGTGCCAGCAGCGTAACAGGGAGAAAAGAGACCCAGTACTTC